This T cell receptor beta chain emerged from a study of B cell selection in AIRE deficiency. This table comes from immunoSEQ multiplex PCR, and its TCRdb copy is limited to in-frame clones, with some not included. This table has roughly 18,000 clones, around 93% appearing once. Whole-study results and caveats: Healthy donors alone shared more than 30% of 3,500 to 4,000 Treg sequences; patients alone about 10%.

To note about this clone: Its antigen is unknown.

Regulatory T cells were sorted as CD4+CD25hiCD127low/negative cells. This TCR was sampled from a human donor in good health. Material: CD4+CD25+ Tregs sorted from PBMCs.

CDR3 sequence: CASSLEPGIYEQYF. The CDR3 DNA reads as TGTGCCAGCAGCTTAGAACCGGGGATCTACGAGCAGTACTTC. This chain joins TRBV7-2 and TRBJ2-7; D possibly corresponds to TRBD2 (5 bases). With 1 base removed from V and 3 bases from J, the gap between germline ends came to 10 bases. The CDR3 has 14 residues. CDR1 and CDR2 from the germline V gene are SGHTA and FQGNSA.